The entry below gives a single T cell receptor beta chain sequence along with its context. Cryopreserved PBMC, at about 0.95-10 million per sample, were present before DNA extraction. The libraries were made with immunoSEQ v3.0 at survey level. Libraries were prepared by immunoSEQ multiplex PCR; TCRdb keeps only in-frame clonotypes and omits some of them. The sample has 16,000 or so clones; approximately 96% are singletons. This record belongs to a study of long-term antiretroviral therapy in people with HIV. The V end lost 5 bases, the J end lost 4 bases, and 11 bases lay between the germline ends. The CDR3 consists of 14 residues. Germline loops: CDR1 SGHVS, CDR2 FNYEAQ.

The sequencing here drew on unsorted PBMCs, taken around 10 years after starting antiretroviral therapy. The rearrangement joins TRBV7-6 to TRBJ2-2, with D tentatively TRBD1 (6 bases). This clonotype was obtained from a man in his thirties or forties with HIV. This chain's CDR3 is CASSLGTTTGELFF. CDR3 bases: TGTGCCAGCAGCCTCGGGACAACCACCGGGGAGCTGTTTTTT.